These T cell receptor beta chains were read from a single sample in a study of cytomegalovirus exposure and HLA in healthy donors. Here immunoSEQ multiplex PCR was the method, and the copy in TCRdb shows in-frame clones only, minus some. The profile shows roughly 160,000 clones, around 68% of them singletons. The source material was PBMCs. All receptors come from a girl aged 5-17 years in good health and CMV-seronegative. CDR3s leave out the opening cysteine and the closing phenylalanine or tryptophan. Clone size, where shown, is once, few, many, or a class for clones that have expanded.

clone size,J gene,V gene,CDR3 protein
-,TRBJ2-7,TRBV2,ASAGPREQY
-,TRBJ2-7,TRBV14,ASSQDVGQGSEQY
-,TRBJ2-3,TRBV29-1,SSGGPRDTQY
-,TRBJ1-1,TRBV11-1,ASSRYRDTENTEAF
-,TRBJ2-3,TRBV13,ASSSNRVAGDTQY
-,TRBJ1-1,TRBV6-1,ASSTGKTEAF
-,TRBJ2-7,TRBV15,ATSRVVTGKNEQY
-,TRBJ1-1,TRBV5-8,ASSLFMNTEAF
-,TRBJ1-5,TRBV27,ASSLGSGGNQPQH
-,TRBJ1-5,TRBV19,AGRTSGSNQPQH
-,TRBJ1-2,TRBV7-2,ASSASGTGLYGYT
-,TRBJ2-7,TRBV5-1,ASSTGTGAYEQY
-,TRBJ1-6,TRBV2,ASSQGASSYNSPLH
-,TRBJ2-2,TRBV25-1,ASSEARGAGGELF
few,TRBJ1-3,TRBV9,ASSVGGQGIGNTIY
-,TRBJ2-5,TRBV5-1,ASSSWTGGRGETQY
-,TRBJ2-7,TRBV6-5,ASRAGTGGFYEQY
-,TRBJ1-1,TRBV19,ASSTHRGHNTEAF
once,TRBJ2-3,TRBV19,ASGQGARDTQY
-,TRBJ1-3,TRBV10-2,ASSEAGGLGTIY
once,TRBJ2-1,TRBV5-6,ASRRTGDSYNEQF
few,TRBJ1-1,TRBV19,ASSEQGAGTEAF
once,TRBJ1-5,TRBV4-1,ASSPGRWTGGLDQPQH
-,TRBJ2-3,TRBV10-3,AVRDSTTDTQY
-,TRBJ1-2,TRBV27,ASSQDSRNYGYT
-,TRBJ2-7,TRBV5-1,ASSLLTGGSVSYEQY
-,TRBJ2-3,TRBV19,ASSKQEPTDTQY
once,TRBJ2-2,TRBV7-9,ASTPILTGTNTGELF
-,TRBJ1-1,TRBV9,ASSAPGKVGLNTEAF
-,TRBJ2-1,TRBV5-1,ASSPGQGAYNEQF
-,TRBJ2-7,TRBV7-3,ASRQLAGNFYEQY
-,TRBJ1-5,TRBV19,ASSHRQTNQPQH
once,TRBJ1-4,TRBV13,ASSSRETGAEKLF
few,TRBJ2-6,TRBV12-5,ATREGSGANVLT
-,TRBJ1-1,TRBV6-5,ASSYSHEAMNTEAF
-,TRBJ2-5,TRBV19,ASSMDRRQGETQY
-,TRBJ2-2,TRBV19,ASSALAGQGTGELF
-,TRBJ2-1,TRBV28,ASRPKPSYNEQF
once,TRBJ1-2,TRBV28,ASSPGSPNYGYT
-,TRBJ1-2,TRBV5-1,ASSGAGGQLNYGYT
few,TRBJ1-2,TRBV7-2,ASSLSPGQANYGYT